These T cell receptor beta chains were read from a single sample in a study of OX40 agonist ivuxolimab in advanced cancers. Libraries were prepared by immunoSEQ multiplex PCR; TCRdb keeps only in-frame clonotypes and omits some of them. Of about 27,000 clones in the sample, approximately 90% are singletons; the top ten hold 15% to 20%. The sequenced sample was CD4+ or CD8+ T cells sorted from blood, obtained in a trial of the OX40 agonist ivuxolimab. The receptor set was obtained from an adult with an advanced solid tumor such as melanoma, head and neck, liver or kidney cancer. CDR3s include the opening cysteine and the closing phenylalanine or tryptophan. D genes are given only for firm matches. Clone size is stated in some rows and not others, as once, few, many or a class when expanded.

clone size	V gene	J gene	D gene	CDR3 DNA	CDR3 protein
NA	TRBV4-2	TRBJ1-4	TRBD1	TGTGCCAGCAGCCAAGATCCCTGGACAGGTGAAAAACTGTTTTTT	CASSQDPWTGEKLFF
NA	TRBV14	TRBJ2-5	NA	TGTGCCAGCAGCCAGTGGTCGGGAGAGACCCAGTACTTC	CASSQWSGETQYF
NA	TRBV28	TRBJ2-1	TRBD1	TGTGCCAGCAGTATACAGGGGGCCCCCTACAATGAGCAGTTCTTC	CASSIQGAPYNEQFF
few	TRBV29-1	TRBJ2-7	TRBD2	TGCAGCGTAGCTCGGACTAGCGGATACGAGCAGTACTTC	CSVARTSGYEQYF
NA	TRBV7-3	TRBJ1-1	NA	TGTGCCAGCAGCTTACCACAGAACACTGAAGCTTTCTTT	CASSLPQNTEAFF
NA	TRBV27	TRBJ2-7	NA	TGTGCCAGCAGCTCGACACTCTCCTACGAGCAGTACTTC	CASSSTLSYEQYF
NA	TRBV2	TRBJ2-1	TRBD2	TGTGCCAGCAATCGCGGGAGCTCCTACAATGAGCAGTTCTTC	CASNRGSSYNEQFF
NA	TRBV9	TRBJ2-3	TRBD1	TGTGCCAGCAGCGATACAGGGGCGTCCACGAATACGCAGTATTTT	CASSDTGASTNTQYF
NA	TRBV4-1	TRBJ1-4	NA	TGCGCCAGCAGCCAAGTGGCAGGGGATGAAAAACTGTTTTTT	CASSQVAGDEKLFF
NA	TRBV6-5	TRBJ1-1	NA	TGTGCCAGCAGCGCCGTTACGTGGGGGTTTACTTTCTTT	CASSAVTWGFTFF
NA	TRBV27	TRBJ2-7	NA	TGTGCCAGCAGTTCATTTACCCGGGGCGAGCAGTACTTC	CASSSFTRGEQYF
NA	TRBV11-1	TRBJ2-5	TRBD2	TGTGCCAGCAGGACCGGGACTAGCGGGATGAGGGAGACCCAGTACTTC	CASRTGTSGMRETQYF
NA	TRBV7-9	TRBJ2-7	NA	TGTGCCAGCAGCTCGACAGAAGGCTACGAGCAGTACTTC	CASSSTEGYEQYF
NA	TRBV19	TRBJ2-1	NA	TGTGCCAGTAGTATTTCAGAGGCATTTTACAATGAGCAGTTCTTC	CASSISEAFYNEQFF
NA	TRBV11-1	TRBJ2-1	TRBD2	TGTGCCAGCACACTAGCGGAAAACAATGAGCAGTTCTTC	CASTLAENNEQFF
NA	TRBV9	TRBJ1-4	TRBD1	TGTGCCAGCAGTGGCCGGGGGACAGGGACTGAAAAACTGTTTTTT	CASSGRGTGTEKLFF
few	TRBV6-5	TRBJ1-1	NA	TGTGCCAGCAGAGTAGAGGGTATGACCACTGAAGCTTTCTTT	CASRVEGMTTEAFF
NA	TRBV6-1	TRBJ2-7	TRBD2	TGTGCCAGCAGGGATCCGACTAGCAGCTACGAGCAGTACTTC	CASRDPTSSYEQYF
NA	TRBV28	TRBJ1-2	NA	TGTGCCACCTTTTACAGCTATGGCTACACCTTC	CATFYSYGYTF
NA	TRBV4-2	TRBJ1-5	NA	TGTGCCAGCAGCCTTTATCCTGTTAGCAATCAGCCCCAGCATTTT	CASSLYPVSNQPQHF
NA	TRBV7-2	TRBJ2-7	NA	TGTGCCAGCAGCTACTACCCCTACGAGCAGTACTTC	CASSYYPYEQYF
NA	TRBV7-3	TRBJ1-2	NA	TGTGCCAGCAGCCCTGGACAACTCCTCGGCGGCTACACCTTC	CASSPGQLLGGYTF
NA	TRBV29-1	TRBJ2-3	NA	TGCAGCGTGGAGGGGGGAGGCAGATACACAGATACGCAGTATTTT	CSVEGGGRYTDTQYF
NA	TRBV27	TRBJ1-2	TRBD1	TGTGCCAGCAGGACAACGGGACAGAGCTATGGCTACACCTTC	CASRTTGQSYGYTF
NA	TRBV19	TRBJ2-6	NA	TGTGCCAGCAACCACGGGGCCCGCTCTGGGGCCAACGTCCTGACTTTC	CASNHGARSGANVLTF
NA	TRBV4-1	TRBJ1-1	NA	TGCGCCAGCAGCCAAGGGACAGCAAACACTGAAGCTTTCTTT	CASSQGTANTEAFF
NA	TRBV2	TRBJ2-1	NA	TGTGCCAGCAGTGAATGGCAGGGCTGGTCAAGAGAGCAGTTCTTC	CASSEWQGWSREQFF
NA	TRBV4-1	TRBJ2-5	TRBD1	TGCGCCAGCAGCCAGGACAGGGTGGAGACCCAGTACTTC	CASSQDRVETQYF
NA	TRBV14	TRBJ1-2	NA	TGTGCCAGCAGCCTGACCGACAGGAGTCCTAACTATGGCTACACCTTC	CASSLTDRSPNYGYTF
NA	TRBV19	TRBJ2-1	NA	TGTGCCAGTAGTATAGGCGGCTACAATGAGCAGTTCTTC	CASSIGGYNEQFF
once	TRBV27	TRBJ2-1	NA	TGTGCCAGCAGTTCCGCGGGACCCTACAATGAGCAGTTCTTC	CASSSAGPYNEQFF
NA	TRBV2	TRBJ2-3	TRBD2	TGTGCCAGCAGTCGGGGGGGCTATACAGATACGCAGTATTTT	CASSRGGYTDTQYF
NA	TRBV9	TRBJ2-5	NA	TGTGCCAGCAGCCCCCGATCGCAAGAGACCCAGTACTTC	CASSPRSQETQYF
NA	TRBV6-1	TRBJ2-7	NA	TGTGCCAGCAGTGCCGGGACTCAAACATACGAGCAGTACTTC	CASSAGTQTYEQYF
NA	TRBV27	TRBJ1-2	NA	TGTGCCAGCAGTTTCTCTAGTAACTATGGCTACACCTTC	CASSFSSNYGYTF
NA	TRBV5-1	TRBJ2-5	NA	TGCGCCAGCAGCTTGGTGAAGTACCAAGAGACCCAGTACTTC	CASSLVKYQETQYF
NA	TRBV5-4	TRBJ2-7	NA	TGTGCCAGCAGCTTCCGGACAAGCTCCTACGAGCAGTACTTC	CASSFRTSSYEQYF
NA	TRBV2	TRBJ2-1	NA	TGTGCCAGCAGTGATGCCTACAATGAGCAGTTCTTC	CASSDAYNEQFF
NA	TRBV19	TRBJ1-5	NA	TGTGCCAGTAGTATCGCTGGGGGCTGGAGCAATCAGCCCCAGCATTTT	CASSIAGGWSNQPQHF
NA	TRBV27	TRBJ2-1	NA	TGTGCCAGCAGTTCCCGGAGGACGGGGACCTACAATGAGCAGTTCTTC	CASSSRRTGTYNEQFF
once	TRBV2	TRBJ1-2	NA	TGTGCCAGCAGTGATCCCGGGGTTAACTATGGCTACACCTTC	CASSDPGVNYGYTF
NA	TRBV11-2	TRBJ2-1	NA	TGTGCCAGCAGCTCAATCAGGGACCCGGTGAGAGAGCAGTTCTTC	CASSSIRDPVREQFF
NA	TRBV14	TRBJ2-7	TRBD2	TGTGCCAGCAGCCTCCGAAGGGGTCAGACTAGCGGAGACTACGAGCAGTACTTC	CASSLRRGQTSGDYEQYF
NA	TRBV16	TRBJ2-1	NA	TGTGCCAGCAGCCGACTAGTCGATGAGCAGTTCTTC	CASSRLVDEQFF
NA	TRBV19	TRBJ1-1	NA	TGTGCCAGTAGTGCGCAACAGGGCTTGAACACTGAAGCTTTCTTT	CASSAQQGLNTEAFF
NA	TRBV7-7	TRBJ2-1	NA	TGTGCTAGCAGCTTGCGAAGGGACAATGAGCAGTTCTTC	CASSLRRDNEQFF
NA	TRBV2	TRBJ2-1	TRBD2	TGTGCCAGCATAAGGACTAGCGGGAACAATGAGCAGTTCTTC	CASIRTSGNNEQFF
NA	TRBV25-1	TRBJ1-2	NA	TGTGCCAGCAGTGAGGTCTCGGCCTCTGGCTACACCTTC	CASSEVSASGYTF
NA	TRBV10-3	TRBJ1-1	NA	TGTGCCATCAGTGATCCTGGCCAGGGCACTGAAGCTTTCTTT	CAISDPGQGTEAFF
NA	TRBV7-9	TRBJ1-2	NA	TGTGCCAGCGAGGGGGATGCCTATGGTTACACCTTC	CASEGDAYGYTF
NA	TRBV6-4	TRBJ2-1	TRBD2	TGTGCCAGCAGTGAAGATTGGGGGCTAGCGGGGCCCCAGGGTGAGCAGTTCTTC	CASSEDWGLAGPQGEQFF